A single sample is the source of the 10 T cell receptor beta chains below, sequenced in a study of beta chain features in type 1 diabetes. Reverse transcribing all isolated RNA meant expressed TCRB transcripts were sequenced. Measured with immunoSEQ multiplex PCR; TCRdb has only the in-frame clones, and not every one. The data show roughly 380,000 clones, less than 20% seen once. Sequencing was performed on naive CD4+ T cells from blood. Receptor source: a woman under 30 in good health.

The CDR3 is CASSTETNYGYTF. Here the CDR3 DNA reads TGTGCCAGCAGTACCGAGACTAACTATGGCTACACCTTC. This chain links TRBV2 with TRBJ1-2; D unclear. Germline V gives CDR1 SNHLY, CDR2 FYNNEI. The CDR3 extends over 13 amino acids. The V gene lost 5 bases and the J gene lost 0 bases, with 7 bases spanning the gap.

This clone has a handful of counts. The chain joins TRBV18 to TRBJ1-2; unclear D gene. Trimming removed 3 bases at V and 6 bases at J, with 11 bases between. The germline gives CDR1 KGHSH, CDR2 LQKENI. This CDR3 is built from 13 residues. DNA of the CDR3: TGTGCCAGCTCACCCCTTACACGGGATGGCTACACCTTC. This translates into CASSPLTRDGYTF.

In this sample, this clone turned up once. The chain couples TRBV5-4 to TRBJ2-2, with TRBD2 matching 7 bases. The trim removed 0 bases at V and 4 bases at J, leaving 6 bases unmatched. CDR1 SGHNT and CDR2 YYREEE come from the germline V gene (reference sequence). The CDR3 totals 16 residues. DNA for the CDR3: TGTGCCAGCAGCTTGGCGCGGGGGAAACCCACCGGGGAGCTGTTTTTT. Protein: CASSLARGKPTGELFF.

The chain couples TRBV5-1 to TRBJ2-5; a weak D match, TRBD1 (5 bases). TRBJ2-7 matches the DNA end more closely, so the J call is doubtful. The CDR3 consists of 14 residues. Germline V CDR1 and CDR2: SGHRS, YFSETQ. CDR3 coding DNA: TGCGCCAGCAGCGTCGTACCGCAGGGAAGCGAGCAGTACTTC. Translated, it gives CASSVVPQGSEQYF.

This clone was seen a handful of times. J is TRBJ2-7 and V is TRBV7-2; a weak D match, TRBD1 (5 bases). The germline V gene encodes CDR1 SGHTA and CDR2 FQGNSA. The CDR3 runs 15 residues. Trimming shortened V by 1 base and J by 4 bases, and 14 bases separated the two germline ends. CDR3: CASSLGQGRTYEQYF. The CDR3 DNA is TGTGCCAGCAGCTTAGGGCAGGGCAGAACGTACGAGCAGTACTTC.

V gene TRBV7-2 combines with J gene TRBJ1-2, with D possibly TRBD1 on 6 matching bases. Germline CDR1 is SGHTA and CDR2 is FQGNSA. Trimming left V 1 base short and J 7 bases short, with 10 bases between. CDR3 length: 13 amino acids. The CDR3 spells CASSLDRAIGYTF. The CDR3 nucleotides are TGTGCCAGCAGCTTAGACAGGGCGATTGGCTACACCTTC.

This clone has a handful of counts. CDR3 nucleotide sequence: TGTGCCAGCAGCTTAGCCCGACAGGGGGCCGGCACTGAAGCTTTCTTT. Translating gives CASSLARQGAGTEAFF. This rearrangement joins TRBV7-2 to TRBJ1-1; 10 bases line up with TRBD1. CDR1 is SGHTA, CDR2 FQGNSA, per germline. The CDR3 loop spans 16 amino acids. Germline trimming cut 0 bases from V and 4 bases from J; bases unmatched to any gene: 5.

The chain links TRBV27 to TRBJ2-1, with D unresolved. The CDR3 has 11 amino acids. Looked up from germline, CDR1 is MNHEY and CDR2 is SMNVEV (reference sequence). V lost 5 bases, J lost 5 bases, and 4 bases lay in between. The CDR3 loop reads CASSRDNEQFF. CDR3 nucleotides: TGTGCCAGCAGTCGAGACAATGAGCAGTTCTTC.

The chain has TRBV9 and TRBJ2-2, with 9 bases matching TRBD1. CDR3 length equals 15 residues. CDR1 is SGDLS, CDR2 YYNGEE, per germline. Trimming took 6 bases from V and 4 from J; bases not matched to a gene: 7. Here the CDR3 DNA reads TGTGCCAGCAACCATCAGGGACAGGGCACCGGGGAGCTGTTTTTT. It is translated as CASNHQGQGTGELFF.

Comment on this clone: This sample includes further DNA sequences coding for the same CDR3. The V call is TRBV9, the J call TRBJ1-3; no reliable D call. Trimming shortened V by 0 bases and J by 0 bases, and 4 bases separated the two germline ends. The CDR3 contains 14 residues. Looked up from germline, CDR1 is SGDLS and CDR2 is YYNGEE. The CDR3, as DNA: TGTGCCAGCAGCGTAGCTAGCTCTGGAAACACCATATATTTT. This codes for CASSVASSGNTIYF.